The 19 T cell receptor beta chains presented below share a single source sample, sequenced in a study of blood T cell repertoires in COVID-19. Clones were sequenced by immunoSEQ multiplex PCR, and TCRdb holds only the in-frame ones, with some missing. The sample has under 250,000 clones, roughly 86% seen once. Material for sequencing was peripheral blood. Source of these receptors: a woman in her 70s with active or convalescent COVID-19.

This clone appeared a few times. V and J are TRBV18 and TRBJ1-3; D is unresolved. Germline V gives CDR1 KGHSH, CDR2 LQKENI. This CDR3 has 17 amino acids. Trimming shortened V by 4 bases and J by 0 bases, and 16 bases separated the two germline ends. CDR3 loop: CASSLLEFLGSGNTIYF. The CDR3, as DNA: TGTGCCAGCTCACTACTAGAATTCCTCGGCTCTGGAAACACCATATATTTT.

V is TRBV4-3 and J is TRBJ2-7, with 9 bases identical to TRBD1. The length of the CDR3 is 15 residues. Germline values: CDR1 LGHNA, CDR2 YSLEER. V lost 0 bases and J lost 3; bases outside the gene matches: 3. This CDR3 reads CASSQEGQGNYEQYF. The CDR3 DNA sequence: TGCGCCAGCAGCCAAGAGGGACAGGGTAACTACGAGCAGTACTTC.

This sequence joins TRBV7-9 and TRBJ2-7; TRBD2 might be the D (6 bases). This CDR3 comprises 13 residues. The V gene's germline CDR1 is SEHNR and CDR2 FQNEAQ (reference sequence). Between the trimmed V and J ends, which lost 8 bases and 2 bases, there was a span of 13 bases. Here the CDR3 DNA reads TGTGCCAGCGGGCGGGATCCAACCTACGAGCAGTACTTC. Its translation is CASGRDPTYEQYF.

The rearrangement joins TRBV15 to TRBJ1-3; 7 positions agree with TRBD1. Looked up from germline, CDR1 is LNHNV and CDR2 is YYDKDF (reference sequence). The CDR3 is 15 amino acids. V shed 1 base, J shed 2 bases, and the junction held 2 bases outside the gene matches. The CDR3 DNA follows: TGTGCCACCAGCAGAGCCGGGACAGCTGGAAACACCATATATTTT. Residues: CATSRAGTAGNTIYF.

This clone turned up a few times. V is TRBV6-5 and J is TRBJ1-6, with TRBD1 identical over 7 bases. The junction had 4 bases not matched to a gene; V was cut back by 8 bases and J by 3 bases. CDR3 size: 14 residues. Germline lookup yields CDR1 MNHEY and CDR2 SVGAGI. The CDR3 loop reads CASGDSHYNSPLHF. The CDR3 DNA sequence: TGTGCCAGCGGGGACAGCCACTATAATTCACCCCTCCACTTT.

Here the CDR3 DNA reads TGTGCCAGCAGTTACACCGTCGGCGGTTCACCCCTCCACTTT. Its protein is CASSYTVGGSPLHF. J is TRBJ1-6 and V is TRBV6-2 or TRBV6-3, with D unclear. Per the germline V gene, CDR1 is MNHEY and CDR2 is SVGEGT. The CDR3 consists of 14 residues. Trimming cost V 2 bases and J 9 bases, with 11 bases left between them.

This chain connects TRBV4-3 to TRBJ2-2; 11 bases line up with TRBD1. V shed 4 bases, J shed 6 bases, and the junction held 7 bases outside the gene matches. This CDR3 region has 16 residues. Per the germline V gene, CDR1 is LGHNA and CDR2 is YSLEER. CDR3 residues: CASSRGQGARAGELFF. In DNA form, the CDR3 reads TGCGCCAGCAGCCGTGGACAGGGGGCGCGCGCCGGGGAGCTGTTTTTT.

The chain couples TRBV2 to TRBJ2-3; TRBD1 matches at 7 bases. The length of the CDR3 is 15 residues. V was clipped by 6 bases and J by 4 bases; unmatched bases: 10. CDR1 is SNHLY, CDR2 FYNNEI, per germline. The CDR3: CASRSRDSRPDTQYF. CDR3 sequence (DNA): TGTGCCAGCAGGTCCCGGGACAGTCGTCCAGATACGCAGTATTTT. Based on the CDR3 plus reference TRBV2 and TRBJ2-3, the full variable domain is EPEVTQTPSHQVTQMGQEVILRCVPISNHLYFYWYRQILGQKVEFLVSFYNNEISEKSEIFDDQFSVERPDGSNFTLKIRSTKLEDSAMYFCASRSRDSRPDTQYFGPGTRLTVL.

The rearrangement uses TRBV7-2 and TRBJ1-4; D perhaps matches TRBD1 (5 bases). Per germline, CDR1 SGHTA and CDR2 FQGNSA. With 8 bases removed from V and 4 bases from J, the gap between germline ends came to 8 bases. The CDR3 spans 12 residues. The CDR3 sequence: CASGGINEKLFF. As DNA, the CDR3 is TGTGCCAGCGGGGGGATTAATGAAAAACTGTTTTTT.

The J gene is TRBJ1-1, the V gene TRBV5-1, with a possible D match to TRBD1 (5 bases). CDR1 is SGHRS and CDR2 is YFSETQ in the germline V gene. The CDR3 covers 11 residues. The germline V and J ends were trimmed by 4 bases and 10 bases, with 11 bases remaining between them. The CDR3, as DNA: TGCGCCAGCAGCAGCGACAGAGCAGCTTTCTTT. It translates to CASSSDRAAFF. Drawing the rest from reference TRBV5-1 and TRBJ1-1, the complete variable domain is KAGVTQTPRYLIKTRGQQVTLSCSPISGHRSVSWYQQTPGQGLQFLFEYFSETQRNKGNFPGRFSGRQFSNSRSEMNVSTLELGDSALYLCASSSDRAAFFGQGTRLTVV.

The rearrangement links TRBV7-9 to TRBJ1-4; maybe TRBD1 (5 bases). V was trimmed by 3 bases and J by 8 bases, leaving 13 bases between them. The CDR3 runs 14 residues. The V gene's germline CDR1 is SEHNR and CDR2 FQNEAQ (reference sequence). The CDR3 nucleotides are TGTGCCAGCAGCTTTTATGGGACTGACGAAAAACTGTTTTTT. It is translated as CASSFYGTDEKLFF.

The gene calls are TRBV19 and TRBJ1-5; 7 nucleotides agree with TRBD1. The CDR3 covers 14 residues. Trimming took 7 bases from V and 5 from J; bases not matched to a gene: 8. Per germline, CDR1 LNHDA and CDR2 SQIVND (reference sequence). The CDR3 here is CASTRGQHYQPQHF. The DNA of the CDR3 is TGTGCCAGTACTAGGGGGCAGCACTATCAGCCCCAGCATTTT.

This clone was counted a single time. This chain uses TRBV12-3 or TRBV12-4 with TRBJ2-2; weak D call: TRBD1 (5 bases). The CDR3 runs to 13 residues. The germline V and J ends were trimmed by 8 bases and 1 base, with 8 bases remaining between them. CDR3 nucleotides: TGTGCCAGCGCGACAGTGAACACCGGGGAGCTGTTTTTT. Residues: CASATVNTGELFF.

This sequence joins TRBV9 and TRBJ2-1; TRBD2 matches at 9 bases. The CDR3 extends over 15 amino acids. From germline, CDR1 is SGDLS and CDR2 YYNGEE. The trim removed 0 bases at V and 5 bases at J, leaving 3 bases unmatched. The CDR3 DNA sequence: TGTGCCAGCAGCGTAGTAGCGGGGGCTAACAATGAGCAGTTCTTC. Encoded protein: CASSVVAGANNEQFF.

The chain has TRBV29-1 and TRBJ2-7, with TRBD1 identical over 9 bases. CDR1 is SQVTM, CDR2 ANQGSEA, per germline. CDR3 length: 13 residues. J gave up 3 bases and V 5 bases, and 5 bases lay outside the gene matches. The CDR3 sequence: CSVRQGGSYEQYF. CDR3 in DNA: TGCAGCGTTAGACAGGGGGGAAGCTACGAGCAGTACTTC.

The chain recombines TRBV5-1 with TRBJ2-7; D is perhaps TRBD1 (6 bases). V lost 4 bases and J 5 bases, leaving 16 bases between the germline ends. This CDR3 contains 14 residues. CDR1 and CDR2 from the germline V gene are SGHRS and YFSETQ. The CDR3 region is CASSVPYRDNEQYF. CDR3 nucleotide sequence: TGCGCCAGCAGCGTACCGTATCGGGACAACGAGCAGTACTTC.

About this clone itself: Other DNA sequences of this sample code for an identical CDR3. The chain uses TRBV5-5 and TRBJ1-2, with TRBD1 matching 7 bases. The CDR3 covers 14 residues. V shed 0 bases and J 2 bases; nucleotides not matched to a gene: 1. Germline CDR1 reads SGHKS; CDR2 reads YYEKEE (reference sequence). In DNA, the CDR3 is TGTGCCAGCAGCTTGGTCAGGGGGAACTATGGCTACACCTTC. Translation: CASSLVRGNYGYTF.

The chain is built from TRBV18 and TRBJ2-7; 9 bases fit TRBD1. The CDR3 is 16 amino acids. The germline CDR1 and CDR2 sequences are KGHSH and LQKENI. V dropped 3 bases and J dropped 9; count of bases not matched to a gene: 15. CDR3 bases: TGTGCCAGCTCACCCCCAGGGGGGACAGGGACGGATGGGCAGTACTTC. Its translation is CASSPPGGTGTDGQYF.

The rearrangement joins TRBV4-2 to TRBJ2-7; 7 nucleotides align to TRBD2. Germline lookup yields CDR1 LGHNA and CDR2 YNFKEQ. The CDR3 consists of 16 residues. Trimming removed 3 bases from V and 0 bases from J; junction bases left unmatched: 8. This chain's CDR3 is CASSQALAVSSYEQYF. Here the CDR3 DNA reads TGTGCCAGCAGCCAGGCCCTAGCGGTCAGCTCCTACGAGCAGTACTTC.